This section outlines one TCR beta chain sequence together with its context. A second 7 to 11 cycle PCR used barcoded and J-beta primers. Each CDR3 protein is one row after TCRdb ran MiXCR on the 5' RACE reads. This sample has under 2 million distinct CDR3 sequences, with around 35% found just once. The data derive from a study of blood T cells in healthy people across ages. There are 18 residues in the CDR3. The ends were cut back, 4 bases at V and 4 bases at J, with 28 bases in the middle. The germline gives CDR1 DFQATT, CDR2 SNEGSKA (reference sequence). The chain recombines TRBV20-1 with TRBJ1-2; possibly TRBD1 for D (5 bases). The sequenced material came from blood. This receptor was identified in a woman in her 30s in good health. The CDR3 DNA reads TGCAGTGCTAATGACCGGGAGGCACCTTTATCAGGGCTCTATGGCTACACCTTC. Translation gives CSANDREAPLSGLYGYTF.